A single sample is the source of the 32 T cell receptor beta chains below, sequenced in a study of PD-1 blockade in classical Hodgkin lymphoma. Repertoires were generated with immunoSEQ multiplex PCR, while TCRdb's copy carries only in-frame clones and drops some. The sample has fewer than 100,000 clones, about 92% seen once. As for time point: cycle 4 day 1 (C4D1), after less than 7 weeks of nivolumab. Each patient relapsed following autologous stem cell transplantation, and prior brentuximab vedotin exposure differed. This specimen consisted of peripheral blood mononuclear cells (PBMCs), obtained before the fourth cycle of nivolumab. Receptors were obtained from a human donor with classical Hodgkin lymphoma.

The rearrangement uses TRBV27 and TRBJ1-1; maybe TRBD1 (5 bases). Germline V gives CDR1 MNHEY, CDR2 SMNVEV (reference sequence). Between the trimmed V and J ends, which lost 5 bases and 2 bases, there was a span of 15 bases. The CDR3 runs to 15 residues. The CDR3 DNA follows: TGTGCCAGCAGTGGATTTCAGGGCTTTAACACTGAAGCTTTCTTT. It encodes CASSGFQGFNTEAFF.

The V call is TRBV19, the J call TRBJ2-7, with 10 positions matching TRBD2. CDR3 size: 15 residues. Germline values: CDR1 LNHDA, CDR2 SQIVND (reference sequence). The junction had 7 bases not matched to a gene; V was cut back by 7 bases and J by 1 base. The CDR3 loop is CASKVSSGRSYEQYF. The CDR3 DNA follows: TGTGCCAGTAAGGTTAGTAGCGGGAGGTCCTACGAGCAGTACTTC.

This clone was seen only a few times. V and J are TRBV29-1 and TRBJ1-1; no definite D call. This CDR3 spans 12 amino acids. From germline, CDR1 is SQVTM and CDR2 ANQGSEA. V shed 6 bases and J shed 4 bases, with 12 bases lying between them. CDR3 region: CSVGRLGTEAFF. The CDR3, as DNA: TGCAGCGTCGGACGGCTGGGCACTGAAGCTTTCTTT.

CDR3 sequence reads: CASSKVPRGRSYGYTF. Written as DNA, the CDR3 is TGTGCCAGTAGTAAGGTCCCGAGGGGGAGAAGCTATGGCTACACCTTC. The rearrangement links TRBV19 to TRBJ1-2; D perhaps matches TRBD1 (6 bases). The CDR3 runs 16 residues. The V end lost 4 bases, the J end lost 4 bases, and 19 bases lay between the germline ends. Germline assignment: CDR1 LNHDA and CDR2 SQIVND (reference sequence). Filled out from reference TRBV19 and TRBJ1-2, the complete variable domain reads DGGITQSPKYLFRKEGQNVTLSCEQNLNHDAMYWYRQDPGQGLRLIYYSQIVNDFQKGDIAEGYSVSREKKESFPLTVTSAQKNPTAFYLCASSKVPRGRSYGYTFGSGTRLTVV.

The rearrangement uses TRBV7-9 and TRBJ1-2; possibly TRBD1 for D (6 bases). Trimming left V 0 bases short and J 4 bases short, with 15 bases between. The CDR3 has 16 amino acids. Looked up from germline, CDR1 is SEHNR and CDR2 is FQNEAQ (reference sequence). The CDR3 DNA reads TGTGCCAGCAGCTTAGCGCTCTCTGGCAGGGGCTATGGCTACACCTTC. Protein product: CASSLALSGRGYGYTF.

CDR3 region: CSVGRATNYGYTF. Here the CDR3 DNA reads TGCAGCGTTGGCAGGGCGACTAACTATGGCTACACCTTC. The chain has TRBV29-1 and TRBJ1-2, with TRBD1 as a possible D gene (5 bases). The CDR3 has 13 amino acids. Deletions cut 4 bases from V and 0 bases from J, with 9 bases between. Germline-derived CDR1 and CDR2 are SQVTM and ANQGSEA.

The chain links TRBV5-8 to TRBJ2-1, with 12 bases that match TRBD2. V lost 0 bases to trimming and J lost 6 bases; unmatched junction nucleotides: 10. CDR3 length: 18 residues. Germline CDR1 reads SGHTS; CDR2 reads YDEGEE. For the CDR3, the DNA is TGTGCCAGCAGCTTGGGCCTTCTAGCGGGAGGGCCGGTCAATGAGCAGTTCTTC. Its translation is CASSLGLLAGGPVNEQFF.

The rearrangement uses TRBV4-1 and TRBJ2-1; D remains unclear. Trimming removed 0 bases at V and 14 bases at J, with 11 bases between. This CDR3 spans 12 amino acids. In germline, CDR1 is MGHRA, CDR2 YSYEKL. DNA of the CDR3: TGCGCCAGCAGCCAAGATACAACCACAAAGTTCTTC. This sequence encodes CASSQDTTTKFF.

The chain uses TRBV6-1 and TRBJ1-1; D not certain. V was cut by 4 bases and J by 7 bases, with 7 bases left in between. Germline values: CDR1 MNHNS, CDR2 SASEGT. The CDR3 has 11 amino acids. The chain's CDR3 is CASSARGEAFF. The CDR3 DNA reads as TGTGCCAGCAGTGCTCGGGGTGAAGCTTTCTTT.

This sequence joins TRBV5-5 and TRBJ2-7; 8 bases are shared with TRBD1. The ends lost 4 bases at V and 2 bases at J; junction bases unmatched: 11. There are 16 residues in the CDR3. In germline, CDR1 is SGHKS, CDR2 YYEKEE (reference sequence). Written as DNA, the CDR3 is TGTGCCAGCAGCGTCCGGGACAGGACCACTACCTACGAGCAGTACTTC. Amino acids: CASSVRDRTTTYEQYF.

The chain has TRBV30 and TRBJ1-1, with D maybe TRBD1 (5 bases). The CDR3 length is 13 residues. CDR1 is GTSNPN and CDR2 is SVGIG in the germline V gene (reference sequence). V was pared by 0 bases and J by 5 bases, with 10 bases between. This chain's CDR3 is CAWSVPGWTEAFF. The CDR3 coding sequence is TGTGCCTGGAGTGTACCAGGGTGGACTGAAGCTTTCTTT.

V and J are TRBV30 and TRBJ1-3; a possible D gene is TRBD1 (6 bases). The CDR3 contains 13 residues. Germline CDR1 reads GTSNPN; CDR2 reads SVGIG (reference sequence). V was trimmed by 3 bases and J by 5 bases, leaving 11 bases between them. CDR3 nucleotides: TGTGCCTGGAGCTCGACAGGCCGAAACACCATATATTTT. Translated: CAWSSTGRNTIYF. Drawing the rest from reference TRBV30 and TRBJ1-3, the complete variable domain is SQTIHQWPATLVQPVGSPLSLECTVEGTSNPNLYWYRQAAGRGLQLLFYSVGIGQISSEVPQNLSASRPQDRQFILSSKKLLLSDSGFYLCAWSSTGRNTIYFGEGSWLTVV.

The chain carries TRBV11-2 and TRBJ1-1; 11 nucleotides line up with TRBD1. J was trimmed by 4 bases and V by 0 bases; bases with no gene match: 1. CDR1 and CDR2 from the germline V gene are SGHAT and FQNNGV. The CDR3 runs 15 residues. For the CDR3, the DNA is TGTGCCAGCAGCTTAGACGGGACAGGGGGCACTGAAGCTTTCTTT. Translating it yields CASSLDGTGGTEAFF.

This clone has just one count. This chain uses TRBV15 with TRBJ1-2, with D tentatively TRBD1 (5 bases). Germline lookup yields CDR1 LNHNV and CDR2 YYDKDF (reference sequence). CDR3 length: 15 amino acids. The V end was cut by 0 bases, the J end by 3 bases, with 11 bases between. DNA for the CDR3: TGTGCCACCAGCAGAGATGGGCAGGGCTACTATGGCTACACCTTC. Residues: CATSRDGQGYYGYTF.

V gene TRBV2 combines with J gene TRBJ2-7, with 11 bases identical to TRBD2. CDR1 is SNHLY, CDR2 FYNNEI, per germline. Losses at the gene ends were 7 bases for V and 4 bases for J; bases not matched to a gene: 21. CDR3 size: 19 residues. The CDR3: CASIYPGTSGRLPIYEQYF. CDR3 in DNA: TGTGCCAGCATCTACCCCGGAACTAGCGGGAGACTTCCTATTTACGAGCAGTACTTC.

This clone has a handful of counts. V is TRBV9 and J is TRBJ1-5; TRBD1 matches at 9 bases. The CDR3 sequence is 16 residues long. CDR1 is SGDLS and CDR2 is YYNGEE in the germline V gene. V was clipped by 3 bases and J by 2 bases; unmatched bases: 6. The CDR3 region has the DNA TGTGCCAGCAGCGCCTCACAGGGGGCTGGCAATCAGCCCCAGCATTTT. Translating it yields CASSASQGAGNQPQHF. The full variable domain, with the rest looked up from reference TRBV9 and TRBJ1-5, is DSGVTQTPKHLITATGQRVTLRCSPRSGDLSVYWYQQSLDQGLQFLIQYYNGEERAKGNILERFSAQQFPDLHSELNLSSLELGDSALYFCASSASQGAGNQPQHFGDGTRLSIL.

This sequence joins TRBV28 and TRBJ2-3; D gene unclear. Trimming shortened V by 7 bases and J by 2 bases, and 13 bases separated the two germline ends. Germline CDR1 reads MDHEN; CDR2 reads SYDVKM. The CDR3 spans 14 residues. CDR3 amino acids: CASNKYTYTDTQYF. DNA for the CDR3: TGTGCCAGCAATAAGTACACCTACACAGATACGCAGTATTTT.

V is TRBV18 and J is TRBJ2-7; maybe TRBD1 (6 bases). Germline V gene lookup returns CDR1 KGHSH and CDR2 LQKENI. V was cut by 3 bases and J by 3 bases, with 15 bases left in between. The CDR3 consists of 15 residues. CDR3 DNA: TGTGCCAGCTCACCGATTAGACAGGCCCTCTACGAGCAGTACTTC. Its protein product is CASSPIRQALYEQYF.

V usage is TRBV5-1 and J usage is TRBJ1-3; D ambiguous. The V and J ends lost 0 bases and 4 bases respectively, with 11 bases between them. The CDR3 is 15 amino acids. The germline V gene encodes CDR1 SGHRS and CDR2 YFSETQ. The CDR3 loop is CASSLVTGSGNTIYF. The CDR3 region has the DNA TGCGCCAGCAGCTTGGTAACGGGTTCAGGAAACACCATATATTTT.

This chain uses TRBV28 with TRBJ2-3; D remains unclear. CDR3 length: 11 residues. V was pared by 5 bases and J by 5 bases, with 5 bases between. Germline-derived CDR1 and CDR2 are MDHEN and SYDVKM. CDR3 sequence (DNA): TGTGCCAGCAGTCCCTTAGATACGCAGTATTTT. Translated, it gives CASSPLDTQYF.

The chain joins TRBV10-3 to TRBJ1-1; possible D gene TRBD1, 5 bases. The V gene's germline CDR1 is ENHRY and CDR2 SYGVKD. The germline V and J ends were trimmed by 5 bases and 3 bases, with 16 bases remaining between them. CDR3 length: 15 amino acids. The CDR3 here is CAISFSGTRDTEAFF. CDR3 in DNA: TGTGCCATCAGTTTCTCCGGGACCCGGGACACTGAAGCTTTCTTT.

The chain links TRBV27 to TRBJ2-2; TRBD1 agrees at 9 bases. The ends lost 2 bases at V and 4 bases at J; junction bases unmatched: 5. Per the germline V gene, CDR1 is MNHEY and CDR2 is SMNVEV (reference sequence). The CDR3 is made up of 16 amino acids. The CDR3 region is CASSLREDRGTGELFF. CDR3 nucleotides: TGTGCCAGCAGTTTACGGGAGGACAGGGGCACCGGGGAGCTGTTTTTT.

The chain links TRBV28 to TRBJ1-5; a weak D match, TRBD1 (5 bases). The V gene's germline CDR1 is MDHEN and CDR2 SYDVKM. The V gene lost 3 bases and the J gene lost 5 bases, with 14 bases spanning the gap. The CDR3 covers 15 residues. This chain's CDR3 is CASSFPGSPHQPQHF. The CDR3 bases are TGTGCCAGCAGTTTCCCAGGGTCCCCCCATCAGCCCCAGCATTTT.

The genes are TRBV6-5 and TRBJ1-2; maybe TRBD1 (5 bases). The V gene lost 6 bases and the J gene lost 4 bases, with 18 bases spanning the gap. This CDR3 is built from 15 residues. CDR1 MNHEY and CDR2 SVGAGI come from the germline V gene. CDR3 in DNA: TGTGCCAGCAGGTCCGGGACGGAGGGCCTCTATGGCTACACCTTC. Translating gives CASRSGTEGLYGYTF.

The rearrangement uses TRBV5-4 and TRBJ2-5; D not certain. Germline V gene data show CDR1 as SGHNT and CDR2 as YYREEE (reference sequence). Trimming stripped 0 bases from V and 2 bases from J, with 5 bases between. CDR3 size: 13 residues. CDR3: CASSLGYQETQYF. Here the CDR3 DNA reads TGTGCCAGCAGCTTGGGTTATCAAGAGACCCAGTACTTC.

The chain employs TRBV30 and TRBJ1-3; tentative D call: TRBD1 (5 bases). This CDR3 is 16 amino acids long. Germline V gene lookup returns CDR1 GTSNPN and CDR2 SVGIG (reference sequence). V was shortened by 0 bases and J by 0 bases, with 12 bases between the two germline ends. The CDR3 protein is CAWSVGNQGSGNTIYF. CDR3 nucleotide sequence: TGTGCCTGGAGTGTAGGGAATCAGGGCTCTGGAAACACCATATATTTT.

The V call is TRBV9, the J call TRBJ1-2; 7 nucleotides agree with TRBD1. The ends lost 3 bases at V and 9 bases at J; junction bases unmatched: 14. Germline V gives CDR1 SGDLS, CDR2 YYNGEE. The CDR3 is 15 amino acids. In nucleotides, the CDR3 is TGTGCCAGCAGCGAGAGGACAGGACTGGAGTCGAGCTACACCTTC. Its protein product is CASSERTGLESSYTF.

The CDR3 sequence: CASSVASGAYEQYF. CDR3 bases: TGTGCCAGCAGTGTGGCTAGCGGAGCTTACGAGCAGTACTTC. This chain uses TRBV2 with TRBJ2-7; the match to TRBD2 covers 7 bases. Losses at the gene ends were 4 bases for V and 4 bases for J; bases not matched to a gene: 7. Germline assignment: CDR1 SNHLY and CDR2 FYNNEI. The CDR3 has 14 amino acids.

V usage is TRBV27 and J usage is TRBJ2-6, with TRBD1 matching 7 bases. The V segment lost 3 bases and the J segment 4 bases; nucleotides outside the gene matches: 3. The CDR3 is 15 amino acids. Germline CDR1 MNHEY, CDR2 SMNVEV (reference sequence). CDR3 sequence: CASSFGTVGANVLTF. The CDR3 region has the DNA TGTGCCAGCAGTTTTGGGACAGTAGGGGCCAACGTCCTGACTTTC.

The V gene is TRBV5-5, the J gene TRBJ1-2, with 9 bases aligning to TRBD1. This CDR3 has 14 amino acids. The V gene's germline CDR1 is SGHKS and CDR2 YYEKEE (reference sequence). Trimming removed 6 bases from V and 9 bases from J; junction bases left unmatched: 12. CDR3 sequence reads: CASIGTGTGPRYTF. The CDR3 nucleotides read TGTGCCAGCATTGGGACCGGGACAGGGCCCCGCTACACCTTC. The full variable domain, completed using reference TRBV5-5 and TRBJ1-2, is DAGVTQSPTHLIKTRGQQVTLRCSPISGHKSVSWYQQVLGQGPQFIFQYYEKEERGRGNFPDRFSARQFPNYSSELNVNALLLGDSALYLCASIGTGTGPRYTFGSGTRLTVV.

The genes are TRBV7-8 and TRBJ1-1; D remains ambiguous. The germline CDR1 and CDR2 sequences are SGHVS and FQNEAQ. The CDR3 sequence is 12 residues long. V dropped 5 bases and J dropped 7 bases, with 11 bases sitting between them. The CDR3 DNA follows: TGTGCCAGCAGCCCTCGGGTGAATGAAGCTTTCTTT. This sequence encodes CASSPRVNEAFF.

The rearrangement joins TRBV6-6 to TRBJ2-7, with 11 bases fitting TRBD1. The CDR3 spans 15 residues. Germline V lookup: CDR1 MNHNY, CDR2 SVGAGI (reference sequence). J gave up 2 bases and V 3 bases, and 3 bases lay outside the gene matches. The CDR3 DNA reads TGTGCCAGCAGTTATGGGGGACAGGGGGCCTACGAGCAGTACTTC. It codes for CASSYGGQGAYEQYF.